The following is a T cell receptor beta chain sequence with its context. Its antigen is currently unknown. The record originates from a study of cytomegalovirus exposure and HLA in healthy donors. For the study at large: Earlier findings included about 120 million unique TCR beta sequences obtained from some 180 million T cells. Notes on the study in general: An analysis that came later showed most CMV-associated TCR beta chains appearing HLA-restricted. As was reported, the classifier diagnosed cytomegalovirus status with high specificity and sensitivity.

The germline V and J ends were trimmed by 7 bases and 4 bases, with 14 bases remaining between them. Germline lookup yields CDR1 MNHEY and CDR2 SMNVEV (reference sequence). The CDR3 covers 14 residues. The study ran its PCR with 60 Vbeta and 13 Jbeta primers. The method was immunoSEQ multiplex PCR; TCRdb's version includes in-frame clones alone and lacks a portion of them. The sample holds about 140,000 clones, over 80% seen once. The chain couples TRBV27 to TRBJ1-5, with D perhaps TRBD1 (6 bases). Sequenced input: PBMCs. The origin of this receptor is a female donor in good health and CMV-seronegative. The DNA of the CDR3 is TGTGCCAGCATGGCAGGGGTTCCGAATCAGCCCCAGCATTTT. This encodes CASMAGVPNQPQHF.